Listed here is a single T cell receptor (beta chain). Its antigen is undetermined. The CDR3 runs to 16 residues. The V gene's germline CDR1 is SGHVS and CDR2 FNYEAQ. Trimming at V came to 2 bases and at J to 5 bases, leaving 7 bases not matched to a gene. This sample was taken from a study of graft-versus-host responses after intestinal transplantation. The overall study: Those transplanted obtained multivisceral, liver-intestinal, or isolated intestinal grafts. Anti-thymocyte globulin induction was given to all recipients, followed by tacrolimus and steroids for around three years. Study-wide findings and caveats: Recipient marrow held GvH clones, some first seen in ileum or blood. Some patients had graft-donor T cell macrochimerism. In their allografts, the ratios of graft-versus-host to host-versus-graft T cell clones were high.

The method was immunoSEQ multiplex PCR; TCRdb's version includes in-frame clones alone and lacks a portion of them. The data hold about 61,000 clones, with 90% to 95% observed a single time. Sequences were derived from unstimulated CD4+ T cells sorted from spleen or lymph node cells, sampled before transplant. This clonotype was sampled from a human donor who was the organ donor for an intestinal transplant. The chain links TRBV7-6 to TRBJ2-3, with 10 bases that match TRBD2. CDR3: CASSLLSGGAEDTQYF. The CDR3 DNA is TGTGCCAGCAGCTTACTGAGCGGGGGGGCTGAAGATACGCAGTATTTT.